This T cell receptor beta chain was captured by sequencing in a study of vaccination and CD4 T cells after COVID-19. Study summary: Collection of post-COVID samples occurred a median around 96 days after diagnosis, spanning a range of 35 to 161. Overlapping spike peptides of SARS-CoV-2, HCoV-NL63, HCoV-OC43 and HCoV-229E were used, and cells were stimulated with them.

Oncomine TCR Beta short-read sequencing was applied to DNA from cultured CD4+ T cells. TCRdb reanalysed the PCR reads using MiXCR and keeps one entry per CDR3 protein. The data hold about 4,600 distinct CDR3 sequences, with over 40% observed a single time. Study-wide results and limits: Convalescent patients' clones that were vaccine-specific were spike mono-reactive in 304 of 307 cases. Among those convalescent, a median 86.3% of reactive clones emerged solely post-vaccination.

The CDR3 is 14 residues long. V was cut by 3 bases and J by 1 base, with 8 bases left in between. Comments on this clonotype: Its antigen is still unknown.

Treatment defined: roughly 10-day PBMC culture with coronavirus spike peptide pools or control peptides (ViraFEST assay). The clonotype comes from a human donor who had recovered from COVID-19. The sample taken for sequencing was CD4+ T cells from blood, cultured in vitro. This chain connects TRBV12-3 or TRBV12-4 to TRBJ2-3; D remains ambiguous. CDR3 in DNA: TGTGCCAGCAGTTTTTTTCTGGGCACAGATACGCAGTATTTT. Translating it yields CASSFFLGTDTQYF.